This T cell receptor (beta chain) was found in a study of regulatory T cells in long-lasting Graves disease. The overall study: Over 5 years of antithyroid drugs with positive TSH receptor antibodies was taken to mean persistent Graves' disease. Notes on the study in general: Shared public clonotypes totalled roughly 2,500 in persistent patients, compared with roughly 970 in new patients.

Libraries of TCR beta came from iRepertoire HTBI primers plus Arm-PCR of CDR3 regions. Authors' data handling: Samples jointly harbored roughly 60 TRBV and 15 or so TRBJ segments. TCRdb ran MiXCR on the multiplex PCR reads and lists one entry per CDR3 protein. TCRdb, not the authors, supplied the V and J calls. The sample has some 430,000 distinct CDR3 sequences, roughly a fifth seen once. This clonotype has only a few counts. Its antigen is unknown. Stated time point: persistent/refractory GD, antithyroid drugs over 5 years with positive TRAb. The TCR library was made from RNA extracted from PBMCs. The receptor was isolated from a female donor with Graves disease. Sequences were derived from peripheral blood mononuclear cells (PBMCs), sampled when the disease was refractory, from a patient treated with antithyroid drugs.

The CDR3 nucleotides read TGCAGTGCCCAGGGGTTGGGAAACTATGGCTACACCTTC. Translated: CSAQGLGNYGYTF. V is TRBV20-1 and J is TRBJ1-2, with D maybe TRBD1 (6 bases). Germline values: CDR1 DFQATT, CDR2 SNEGSKA (reference sequence). V was trimmed by 6 bases and J by 2 bases, leaving 13 bases between them. The CDR3 is 13 residues long.